This TCR beta chain was captured in a study of blood T cell repertoires in COVID-19. Sequenced by immunoSEQ multiplex PCR; TCRdb stores in-frame clones only, minus some. The sample includes more than 60,000 clones, 80% to 85% of them seen just once. The V gene end was trimmed by 5 bases and the J gene end by 9 bases; junction bases not matched to a gene: 16. CDR3 length: 16 residues. The germline CDR1 and CDR2 sequences are MDHEN and SYDVKM. This clone was recorded at least ten times. Input material: peripheral blood. This chain links TRBV28 with TRBJ2-3, with TRBD2 identical over 8 bases. The TCR originated in a human donor in a cohort sampled during active COVID-19. DNA of the CDR3: TGTGCCAGCAGTCTCGCCACCGGGGGGGCAAGGAGAACGCAGTATTTT. This codes for CASSLATGGARRTQYF.